This T cell receptor (beta chain) is from a study of graft-versus-host responses after intestinal transplantation. In the study overall: Each recipient received anti-thymocyte globulin induction, then tacrolimus and steroids for about 3 years.

As to this clone: The antigen is unknown.

Broader study findings: Some patients had graft-donor T cell macrochimerism. In their allografts, the ratios of graft-versus-host to host-versus-graft T cell clones were high.

The V and J ends lost 4 bases and 8 bases, in that order; junction bases with no gene match: 14. CDR3 size: 16 residues. The V gene's germline CDR1 is SGHTA and CDR2 FQGNSA. Produced via immunoSEQ multiplex PCR; TCRdb's table is partial and in-frame only. The sample holds 20,000 to 25,000 clones, approximately 93% seen once. This chain uses TRBV7-2 with TRBJ1-2, with 9 bases lining up with TRBD1. The receptor's source is a human patient who received an intestinal transplant, so some T cells may come from the graft donor. The sequenced sample was PBMCs, obtained 156 days after intestinal transplant. CDR3 coding DNA: TGTGCCAGCAGCTCCCGGGTAGGGGGACAGGGATTAGGCTACACCTTC. Residues: CASSSRVGGQGLGYTF. The full variable domain, completed using reference TRBV7-2 and TRBJ1-2, is GAGVSQSPSNKVTEKGKDVELRCDPISGHTALYWYRQSLGQGLEFLIYFQGNSAPDKSGLPSDRFSAERTGGSVSTLTIQRTQQEDSAVYLCASSSRVGGQGLGYTFGSGTRLTVV.